The 6 T cell receptor beta chains below come from one sample, sequenced in a study of blood T cells in healthy people across ages. The second PCR ran about 7 to 12 cycles with a sample-barcoded 5' primer and J-beta primers. TCRdb itself ran the 5' RACE reads through MiXCR, one entry per CDR3 protein. The sample records some 1,500,000 distinct CDR3 sequences, approximately 42% being singletons. The sequenced material came from blood. The receptors come from a woman younger than 30 in good health.

V usage is TRBV7-9 and J usage is TRBJ2-1; D call uncertain. The CDR3 length is 15 residues. Germline CDR1 reads SEHNR; CDR2 reads FQNEAQ (reference sequence). Trimming removed 7 bases from V and 2 bases from J, with 15 bases in between. The CDR3 DNA sequence: TGTGCCAGCACCAAACCCCTCGTCACCTACAATGAGCAGTTCTTC. Its protein product is CASTKPLVTYNEQFF. Full variable domain (missing parts from reference TRBV7-9 and TRBJ2-1): DTGVSQNPRHKITKRGQNVTFRCDPISEHNRLYWYRQTLGQGPEFLTYFQNEAQLEKSRLLSDRFSAERPKGSFSTLEIQRTEQGDSAMYLCASTKPLVTYNEQFFGPGTRLTVL.

This clonotype has just a few counts. The chain uses TRBV6-2 or TRBV6-3 and TRBJ2-7; no reliable D call. Germline V gene lookup returns CDR1 MNHEY and CDR2 SVGEGT. This CDR3 spans 14 amino acids. V was trimmed by 2 bases and J by 1 base, leaving 9 bases between them. The CDR3 DNA reads as TGTGCCAGCAGTTACACCGGGCCTTCCTACGAGCAGTACTTC. Translated, it gives CASSYTGPSYEQYF.

This clonotype appeared many times. A much bigger clone sits one base away, suggesting this may be a read error. The CDR3 sequence: CASSSGRAGSNEQFF. The CDR3 nucleotides read TGTGCCAGCAGTTCCGGACGAGCGGGGAGCAATGAGCAGTTCTTC. The chain carries TRBV11-1 and TRBJ2-1, with 7 bases that match TRBD2. The length of the CDR3 is 15 residues. Losses at the gene ends were 6 bases for V and 6 bases for J; bases not matched to a gene: 11. Germline CDR1 SGHAT, CDR2 FQDESV (reference sequence).

V gene TRBV20-1 combines with J gene TRBJ1-1; no clear D gene. Germline V gene data show CDR1 as DFQATT and CDR2 as SNEGSKA (reference sequence). V was shortened by 1 base and J by 4 bases, with 7 bases between the two germline ends. The CDR3 covers 12 residues. The CDR3 DNA follows: TGCAGTGCTAGAGGGAGACCCACTGAAGCTTTCTTT. It translates to CSARGRPTEAFF.

The rearrangement uses TRBV6-5 and TRBJ1-4, with 8 bases identical to TRBD1. Looked up from germline, CDR1 is MNHEY and CDR2 is SVGAGI. This CDR3 is 15 amino acids long. V dropped 7 bases and J dropped 8; count of bases not matched to a gene: 12. CDR3 nucleotide sequence: TGTGCCAGCATGAGGACAGGGAGGCTTGGAGAAAAACTGTTTTTT. The encoded protein is CASMRTGRLGEKLFF.

CDR3 nucleotides: TGTGCCAGCAGCCCTCAGGGGGCCCTCACCGGGGAGCTGTTTTTT. Protein product: CASSPQGALTGELFF. The chain couples TRBV6-5 to TRBJ2-2; 8 nucleotides agree with TRBD1. The V segment lost 6 bases and the J segment 4 bases; nucleotides outside the gene matches: 7. This CDR3 is 15 amino acids long. The germline V gene has CDR1 MNHEY and CDR2 SVGAGI.